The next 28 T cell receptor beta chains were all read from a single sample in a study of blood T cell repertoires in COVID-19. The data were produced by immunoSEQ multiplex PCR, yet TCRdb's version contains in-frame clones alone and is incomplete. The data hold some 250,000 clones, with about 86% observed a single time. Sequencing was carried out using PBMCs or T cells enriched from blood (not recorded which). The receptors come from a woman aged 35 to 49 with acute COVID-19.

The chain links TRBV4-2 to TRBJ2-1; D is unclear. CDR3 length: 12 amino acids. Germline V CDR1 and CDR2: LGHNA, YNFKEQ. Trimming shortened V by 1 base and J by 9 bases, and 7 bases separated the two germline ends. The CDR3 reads CASSQGLSEQFF. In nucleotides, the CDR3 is TGTGCCAGCAGCCAAGGACTTTCTGAGCAGTTCTTC.

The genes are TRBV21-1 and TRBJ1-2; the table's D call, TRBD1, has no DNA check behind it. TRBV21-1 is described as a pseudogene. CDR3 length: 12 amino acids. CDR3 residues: CASDNQGYGYTF. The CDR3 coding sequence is TGTGCCAGCGACAATCAGGGCTATGGCTACACCTTC.

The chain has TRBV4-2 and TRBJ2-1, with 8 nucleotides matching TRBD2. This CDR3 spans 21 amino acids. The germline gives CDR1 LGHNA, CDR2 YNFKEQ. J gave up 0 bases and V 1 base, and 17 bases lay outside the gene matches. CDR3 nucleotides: TGTGCCAGCAGCCAAGTATCCACTACGTCTAGCGGGTTTAGCTCCTACAATGAGCAGTTCTTC. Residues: CASSQVSTTSSGFSSYNEQFF.

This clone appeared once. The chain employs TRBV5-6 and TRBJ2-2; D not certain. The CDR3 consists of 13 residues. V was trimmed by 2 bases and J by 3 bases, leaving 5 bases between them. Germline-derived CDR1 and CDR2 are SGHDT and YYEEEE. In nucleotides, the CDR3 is TGTGCCAGCAGCTTCCTCTACACCGGGGAGCTGTTTTTT. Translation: CASSFLYTGELFF.

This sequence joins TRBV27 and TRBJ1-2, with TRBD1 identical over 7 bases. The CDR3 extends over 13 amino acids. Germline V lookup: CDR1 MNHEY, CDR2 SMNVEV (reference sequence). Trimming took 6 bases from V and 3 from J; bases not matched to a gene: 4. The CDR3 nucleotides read TGTGCCAGCAGCGATACAGGGGACTATGGCTACACCTTC. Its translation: CASSDTGDYGYTF.

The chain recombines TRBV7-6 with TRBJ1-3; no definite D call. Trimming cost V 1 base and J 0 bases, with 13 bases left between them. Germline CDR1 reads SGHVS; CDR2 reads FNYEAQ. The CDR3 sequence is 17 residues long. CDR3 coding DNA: TGTGCCAGCAGCTTAGGTTCGGCAGCGAGCTCTGGAAACACCATATATTTT. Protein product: CASSLGSAASSGNTIYF.

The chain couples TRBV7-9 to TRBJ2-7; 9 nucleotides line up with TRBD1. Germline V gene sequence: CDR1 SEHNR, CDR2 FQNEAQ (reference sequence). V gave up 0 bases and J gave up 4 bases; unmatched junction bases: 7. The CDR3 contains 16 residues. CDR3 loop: CASSLAQGTGRYEQYF. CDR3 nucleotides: TGTGCCAGCAGCTTAGCGCAGGGGACAGGGAGGTACGAGCAGTACTTC.

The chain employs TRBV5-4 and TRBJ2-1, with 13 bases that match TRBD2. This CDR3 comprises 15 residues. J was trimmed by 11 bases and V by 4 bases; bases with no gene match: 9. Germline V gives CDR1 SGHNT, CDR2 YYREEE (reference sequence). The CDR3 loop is CASSLRSGLAGQQFF. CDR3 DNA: TGTGCCAGCAGCCTCCGATCGGGACTAGCGGGACAGCAGTTCTTC.

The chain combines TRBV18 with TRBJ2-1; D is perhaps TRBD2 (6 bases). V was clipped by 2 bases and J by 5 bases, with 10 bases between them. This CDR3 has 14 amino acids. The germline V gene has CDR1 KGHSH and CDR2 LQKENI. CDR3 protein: CASSPSGVDNEQFF. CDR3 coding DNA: TGTGCCAGCTCACCATCGGGAGTAGACAATGAGCAGTTCTTC.

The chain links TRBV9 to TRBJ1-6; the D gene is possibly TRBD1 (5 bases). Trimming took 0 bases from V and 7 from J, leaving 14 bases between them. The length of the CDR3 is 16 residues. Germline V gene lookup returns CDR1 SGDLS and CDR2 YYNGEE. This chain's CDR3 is CASSVAGATRNSPLHF. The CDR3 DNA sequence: TGTGCCAGCAGCGTAGCTGGGGCGACGAGGAATTCACCCCTCCACTTT.

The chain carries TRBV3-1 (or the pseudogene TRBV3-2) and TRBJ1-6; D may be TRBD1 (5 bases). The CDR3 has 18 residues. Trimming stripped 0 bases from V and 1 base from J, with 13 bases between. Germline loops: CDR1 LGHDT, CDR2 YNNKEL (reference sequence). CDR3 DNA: TGTGCCAGCAGCCAAGACAGTGGGGCTGGGTCCTATAATTCACCCCTCCACTTT. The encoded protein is CASSQDSGAGSYNSPLHF.

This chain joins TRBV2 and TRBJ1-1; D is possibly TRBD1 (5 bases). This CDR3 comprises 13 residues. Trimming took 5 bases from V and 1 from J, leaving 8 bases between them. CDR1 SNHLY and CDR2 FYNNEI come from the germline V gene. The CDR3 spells CASSFDRNTEAFF. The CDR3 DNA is TGTGCCAGCAGTTTTGACAGGAACACTGAAGCTTTCTTT.

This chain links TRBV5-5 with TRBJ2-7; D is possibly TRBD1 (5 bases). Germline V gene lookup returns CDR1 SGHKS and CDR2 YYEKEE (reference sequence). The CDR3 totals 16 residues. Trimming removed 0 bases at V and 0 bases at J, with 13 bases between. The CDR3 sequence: CASSLALGPSSYEQYF. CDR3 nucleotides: TGTGCCAGCAGCTTGGCCCTGGGGCCAAGCTCCTACGAGCAGTACTTC.

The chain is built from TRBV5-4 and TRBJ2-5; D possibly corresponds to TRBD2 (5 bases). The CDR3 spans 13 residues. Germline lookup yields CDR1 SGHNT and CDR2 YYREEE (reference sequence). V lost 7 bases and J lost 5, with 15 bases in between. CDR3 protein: CASGEQFRETQYF. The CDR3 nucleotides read TGTGCCAGCGGGGAGCAGTTCCGGGAGACCCAGTACTTC.

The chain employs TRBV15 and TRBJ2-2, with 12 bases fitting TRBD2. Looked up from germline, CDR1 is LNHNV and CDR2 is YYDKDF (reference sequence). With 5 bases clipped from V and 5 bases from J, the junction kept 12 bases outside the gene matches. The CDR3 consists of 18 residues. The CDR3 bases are TGTGCCACCAGCCCTCACGCGACTAGCGGGAGAAAAACCGGGGAGCTGTTTTTT. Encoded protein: CATSPHATSGRKTGELFF.

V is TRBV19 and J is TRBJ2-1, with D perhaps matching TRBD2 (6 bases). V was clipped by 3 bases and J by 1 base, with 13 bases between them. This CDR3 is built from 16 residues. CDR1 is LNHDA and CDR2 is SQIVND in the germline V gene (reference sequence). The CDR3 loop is CASSMSGTHSYNEQFF. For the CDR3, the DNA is TGTGCCAGTAGTATGTCGGGGACTCATTCCTACAATGAGCAGTTCTTC. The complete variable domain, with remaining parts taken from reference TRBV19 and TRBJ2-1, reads DGGITQSPKYLFRKEGQNVTLSCEQNLNHDAMYWYRQDPGQGLRLIYYSQIVNDFQKGDIAEGYSVSREKKESFPLTVTSAQKNPTAFYLCASSMSGTHSYNEQFFGPGTRLTVL.

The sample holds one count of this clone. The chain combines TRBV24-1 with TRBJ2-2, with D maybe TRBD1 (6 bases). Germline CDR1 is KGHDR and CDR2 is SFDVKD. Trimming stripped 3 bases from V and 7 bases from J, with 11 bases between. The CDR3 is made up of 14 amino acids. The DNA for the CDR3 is TGTGCCACCAGTGATGGGGACATACGCGGGGAGCTGTTTTTT. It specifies CATSDGDIRGELFF.

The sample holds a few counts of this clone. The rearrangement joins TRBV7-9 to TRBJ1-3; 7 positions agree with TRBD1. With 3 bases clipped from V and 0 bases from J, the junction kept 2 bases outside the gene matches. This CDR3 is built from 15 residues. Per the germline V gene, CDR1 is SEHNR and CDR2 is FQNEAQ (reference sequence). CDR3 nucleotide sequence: TGTGCCAGCAGCTTGTCAGGGGGCTCTGGAAACACCATATATTTT. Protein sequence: CASSLSGGSGNTIYF.

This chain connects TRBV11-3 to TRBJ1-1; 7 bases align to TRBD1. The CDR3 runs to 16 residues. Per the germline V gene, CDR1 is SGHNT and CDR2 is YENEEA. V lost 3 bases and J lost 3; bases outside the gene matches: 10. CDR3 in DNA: TGTGCCAGCAGCTTGCGGCAGGGGCAGGGGGACACTGAAGCTTTCTTT. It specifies CASSLRQGQGDTEAFF.

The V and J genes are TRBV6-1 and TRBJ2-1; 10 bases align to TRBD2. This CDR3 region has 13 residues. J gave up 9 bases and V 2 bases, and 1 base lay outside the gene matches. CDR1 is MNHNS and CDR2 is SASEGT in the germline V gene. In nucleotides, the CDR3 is TGTGCCAGCAGTGAAAGACTAGCGGGTGAGCAGTTCTTC. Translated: CASSERLAGEQFF.

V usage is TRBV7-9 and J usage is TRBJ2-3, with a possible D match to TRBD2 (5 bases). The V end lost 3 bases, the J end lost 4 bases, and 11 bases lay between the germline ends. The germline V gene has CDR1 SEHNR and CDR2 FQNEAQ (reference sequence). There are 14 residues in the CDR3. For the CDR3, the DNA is TGTGCCAGCAGCTTCAGCGGCGGCGCAGATACGCAGTATTTT. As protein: CASSFSGGADTQYF.

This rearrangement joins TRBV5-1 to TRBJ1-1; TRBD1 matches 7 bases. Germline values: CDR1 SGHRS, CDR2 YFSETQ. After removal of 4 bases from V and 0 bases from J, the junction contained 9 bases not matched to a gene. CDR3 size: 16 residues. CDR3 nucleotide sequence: TGCGCCAGCAGCGGAGAACAGGGGTCCATGAACACTGAAGCTTTCTTT. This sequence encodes CASSGEQGSMNTEAFF.

The CDR3 loop reads CASSLGGLAGYNEQFF. The CDR3 DNA follows: TGTGCCAGCAGCCTCGGAGGTCTAGCGGGATACAATGAGCAGTTCTTC. The gene calls are TRBV7-3 and TRBJ2-1; 9 bases line up with TRBD2. Trimming at V came to 5 bases and at J to 4 bases, leaving 9 bases not matched to a gene. The CDR3 contains 16 residues. Germline V gives CDR1 SGHTA, CDR2 FQGTGA.

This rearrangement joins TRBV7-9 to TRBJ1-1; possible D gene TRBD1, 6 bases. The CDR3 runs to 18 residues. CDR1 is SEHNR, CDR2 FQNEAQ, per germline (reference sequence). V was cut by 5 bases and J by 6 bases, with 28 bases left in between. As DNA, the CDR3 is TGTGCCAGCAGCCTCATCTTCGGGGGGGCGGCTGTGCGCGCTGAAGCTTTCTTT. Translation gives CASSLIFGGAAVRAEAFF. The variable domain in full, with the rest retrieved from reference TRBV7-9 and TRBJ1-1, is DTGVSQNPRHKITKRGQNVTFRCDPISEHNRLYWYRQTLGQGPEFLTYFQNEAQLEKSRLLSDRFSAERPKGSFSTLEIQRTEQGDSAMYLCASSLIFGGAAVRAEAFFGQGTRLTVV.

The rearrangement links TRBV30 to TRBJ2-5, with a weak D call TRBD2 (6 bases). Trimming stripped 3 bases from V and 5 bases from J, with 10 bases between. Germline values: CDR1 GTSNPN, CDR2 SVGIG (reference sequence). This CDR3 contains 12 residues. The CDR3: CAWRGGPETQYF. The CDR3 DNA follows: TGTGCCTGGAGGGGGGGACCCGAGACCCAGTACTTC.

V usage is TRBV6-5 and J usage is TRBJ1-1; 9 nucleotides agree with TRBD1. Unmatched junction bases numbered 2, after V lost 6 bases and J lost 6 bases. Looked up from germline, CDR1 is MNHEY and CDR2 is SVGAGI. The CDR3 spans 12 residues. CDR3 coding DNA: TGTGCCAGCAGACAGGGGGCGGCTGAAGCTTTCTTT. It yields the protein CASRQGAAEAFF.

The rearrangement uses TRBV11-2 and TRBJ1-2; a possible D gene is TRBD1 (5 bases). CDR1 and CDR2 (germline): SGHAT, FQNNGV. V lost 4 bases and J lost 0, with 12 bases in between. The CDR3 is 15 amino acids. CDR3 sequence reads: CASSSNRRTNYGYTF. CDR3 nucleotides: TGTGCCAGCAGCTCAAACAGGCGCACTAACTATGGCTACACCTTC. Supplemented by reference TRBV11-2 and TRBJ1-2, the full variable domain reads EAGVAQSPRYKIIEKRQSVAFWCNPISGHATLYWYQQILGQGPKLLIQFQNNGVVDDSQLPKDRFSAERLKGVDSTLKIQPAKLEDSAVYLCASSSNRRTNYGYTFGSGTRLTVV.

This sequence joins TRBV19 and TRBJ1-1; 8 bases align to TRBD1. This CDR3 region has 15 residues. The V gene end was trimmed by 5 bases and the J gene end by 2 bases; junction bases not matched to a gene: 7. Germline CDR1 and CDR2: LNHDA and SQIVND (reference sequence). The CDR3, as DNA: TGTGCCAGTAGTTCCTCAGGACAGGGAAACACTGAAGCTTTCTTT. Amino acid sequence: CASSSSGQGNTEAFF.